This T cell receptor (beta chain) originates from a study of a mutant IDH1 vaccine in newly diagnosed glioma (dated by TCRdb to about 2021). The study in broad terms: Vaccination started 4-6 weeks after radiotherapy alone, or was given together with temozolomide cycles in the groups whose treatment included chemotherapy. Visit V12 was the week-35 safety follow-up and visit V13 was the week-47 end of study. Peripheral blood was collected at six visits: V03 (baseline), V05, V07, V10, V12 and V13. Prior to enrollment, standard therapy consisting of radiotherapy alone, temozolomide alone, or radiochemotherapy with temozolomide had been administered to patients, with the combination being received by most patients. Of the roughly 33 treated patients, roughly 60% were male and about 40% were female, and a mean age of around 40 years was recorded. Longitudinal TCRB deep sequencing was done for 25 treated patients, wherever samples were available for exploratory analyses. Study-wide findings and limitations: Availability determined which PBMC samples were chosen for TCRB deep sequencing. The authors noted that analyses of patient blood samples could not be reproduced because of sample limitations. Immune responses induced by the vaccine were seen in 90% to 95% of patients across multiple MHC alleles. Pseudoprogression appeared unrelated to alterations in the top peripheral T cell clonotypes detected by TCRB sequencing.

From a lookup of the germline V gene, CDR1 and CDR2 are SGDLS and YYNGEE. Inclusive of the bounding cysteine and phenylalanine, the CDR3 is 13 residues long. Solely the CDR3 DNA is kept, with 39 bases framed from the first base. At the junction V is shortened by 4 bases and J by 7 bases; bases outside the gene matches: 4. Library creation used the immunoSEQ multiplex PCR assay. Rearranged TCR beta chain sequences were amplified using the hsTCRB Kit according to the manufacturer's protocol. Sequencing of TCRB libraries was carried out on an Illumina MiSeq. From the authors' description of their analysis: Demultiplexing, trimming and gene mapping were performed with the kit vendor's proprietary platform. TCRdb's version of the immuneACCESS table is confined to in-frame rearrangements and falls short of the full clone set. An unresolved V gene accounts for under half of the shortfall where checked; the remainder is of unknown origin. V, J and clone size are those of that table, while D and trimming were read from the DNA. The sample table lists tens of thousands of clones, approximately 86% of them with a count of one. The ten largest clones add up to around a sixth of the sample.

The time point label of this sample denotes: week 47, end of study. Every vaccine dose consisted of 300 ug of a 20-mer mutant IDH1 peptide in Montanide, administered subcutaneously together with topical imiquimod. Across visits V03 through V10, patients got a total of eight vaccinations, given in weeks 1, 3, 5, 7, 11, 15, 19 and 23. Donors had newly diagnosed WHO grade 3 or 4 IDH1-mutant astrocytomas with loss of nuclear ATRX. The samples were drawn from NOA16, a multicentre, single-arm, open-label phase I trial in Germany that tested a mutant IDH1 peptide vaccine in humans for the first time. Genomic DNA for TCRB sequencing was isolated from EDTA blood with the DNeasy Blood and Tissue Kit. Concerning this clone: The specificity of this receptor is unknown. It has no much larger one-base neighbor in the sample; base qualities were not kept.

This TCR came from a man aged 18 to 29 with glioma. Some clones in this sample may be carry-over from other donors' samples. The receptor chain draws on TRBV9 and TRBJ2-2, with 7 middle bases fitting TRBD2. The sample in question was PBMCs, obtained from a glioma patient whose treatment included an IDH1 peptide vaccine. For the CDR3, the sequence is CASSTGGSGELFF. The nucleotide sequence reads TGTGCCAGCAGCACCGGGGGGAGCGGGGAGCTGTTTTTT.